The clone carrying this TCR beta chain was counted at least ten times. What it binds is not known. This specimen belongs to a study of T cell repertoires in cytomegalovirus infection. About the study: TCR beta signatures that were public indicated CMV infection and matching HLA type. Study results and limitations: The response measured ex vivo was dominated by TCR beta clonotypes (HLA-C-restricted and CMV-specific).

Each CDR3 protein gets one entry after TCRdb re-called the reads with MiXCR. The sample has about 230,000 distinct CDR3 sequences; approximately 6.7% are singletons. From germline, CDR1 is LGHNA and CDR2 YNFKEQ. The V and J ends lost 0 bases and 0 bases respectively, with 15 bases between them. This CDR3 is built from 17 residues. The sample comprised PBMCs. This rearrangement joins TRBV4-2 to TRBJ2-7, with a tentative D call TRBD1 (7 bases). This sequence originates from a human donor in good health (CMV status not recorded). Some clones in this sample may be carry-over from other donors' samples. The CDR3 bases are TGTGCCAGCAGCCAAGACGTGTCCAGGGGGGTCTCCTACGAGCAGTACTTC. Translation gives CASSQDVSRGVSYEQYF.